Below are 17 T cell receptor beta chains sequenced from a single sample in a study of T cells in Graves' hyperthyroidism and ophthalmopathy. RNA transcripts served as the template for amplifying TCR beta CDR3 regions. The HTBI primer set served for first-round RT-PCR of the TCR CDR3. TCRdb re-derived calls from the multiplex PCR reads in MiXCR, one entry per CDR3 protein. The sample holds 660,000 or so distinct CDR3 sequences, 45% seen once. Source material: peripheral blood or thyroid tissue (not recorded which). The receptors here all came from an adult man with Graves' disease, either hyperthyroidism or ophthalmopathy (not recorded which).

The chain employs TRBV10-3 and TRBJ1-2, with D perhaps TRBD1 (6 bases). The CDR3 extends over 15 amino acids. Germline CDR1 and CDR2: ENHRY and SYGVKD. Trimming pared 0 bases from V and 4 bases from J, leaving 12 bases between. The CDR3 sequence: CAISESGGRGYGYTF. CDR3 DNA: TGTGCCATCAGTGAGTCAGGAGGCAGGGGCTATGGCTACACCTTC.

This clonotype was seen only once. The chain joins TRBV20-1 to TRBJ1-3; a possible D gene is TRBD1 (5 bases). V was cut by 5 bases and J by 0 bases, with 14 bases left in between. This CDR3 region has 15 residues. The germline gives CDR1 DFQATT, CDR2 SNEGSKA (reference sequence). Here the CDR3 DNA reads TGCAGTGCTCCCTGGGGGGGTAACTCTGGAAACACCATATATTTT. Translated: CSAPWGGNSGNTIYF.

Only a few counts were recorded for this clonotype. A read error may produce the germline difference seen at one junction end. The rearrangement uses TRBV5-1 and TRBJ1-2, with TRBD1 matching over 9 bases. Germline V gene lookup returns CDR1 SGHRS and CDR2 YFSETQ. This CDR3 spans 15 amino acids. CDR3 protein: CASSPDRGGIYGYTF. CDR3 DNA sequence: TGTGCCAGCAGCCCGGACAGGGGCGGCATCTATGGCTACACCTTC. Based on the CDR3 plus reference TRBV5-1 and TRBJ1-2, the full variable domain is KAGVTQTPRYLIKTRGQQVTLSCSPISGHRSVSWYQQTPGQGLQFLFEYFSETQRNKGNFPGRFSGRQFSNSRSEMNVSTLELGDSALYLCASSPDRGGIYGYTFGSGTRLTVV.

As regards this clonotype: A much bigger clone sits one base away, suggesting this may be a read error. This chain connects TRBV7-2 to TRBJ1-5; D gene ambiguous. Germline assignment: CDR1 SGHTA and CDR2 FQGNSA. CDR3 length equals 14 residues. DNA for the CDR3: TGTGCCAGCAGCTTCGGCGCGGGGAATCGGCCCCAGCATTTT. Amino acid sequence: CASSFGAGNRPQHF.

CDR3: CSVGSRTGWEAFF. CDR3 DNA: TGCAGCGTTGGCAGCCGGACAGGTTGGGAAGCTTTCTTT. The chain employs TRBV29-1 and TRBJ1-1; 7 positions agree with TRBD1. The CDR3 extends over 13 amino acids. The V and J ends lost 4 bases and 8 bases, in that order; junction bases with no gene match: 10. The V gene's germline CDR1 is SQVTM and CDR2 ANQGSEA. Combining the CDR3 with reference TRBV29-1 and TRBJ1-1 gives the whole variable domain SAVISQKPSRDICQRGTSLTIQCQVDSQVTMMFWYRQQPGQSLTLIATANQGSEATYESGFVIDKFPISRPNLTFSTLTVSNMSPEDSSIYLCSVGSRTGWEAFFGQGTRLTVV.

This clonotype appeared many times. The chain joins TRBV24-1 to TRBJ1-2; D is ambiguous. CDR1 and CDR2 (germline): KGHDR, SFDVKD. The CDR3 has 12 amino acids. Trimming removed 4 bases from V and 4 bases from J, with 6 bases in between. The CDR3 bases are TGTGCCACCAGTGAGGAACGCTATGGCTACACCTTC. Amino acid sequence: CATSEERYGYTF.

This chain links TRBV19 with TRBJ2-2; unclear D gene. V was shortened by 3 bases and J by 2 bases, with 7 bases between the two germline ends. Germline lookup yields CDR1 LNHDA and CDR2 SQIVND (reference sequence). CDR3 length: 14 residues. CDR3 protein: CASSMDRNTGELFF. DNA of the CDR3: TGTGCCAGTAGTATGGATAGAAACACCGGGGAGCTGTTTTTT.

In its sample, this clonotype was seen once. The rearrangement uses TRBV2 and TRBJ2-5, with 8 bases lining up with TRBD2. Germline V lookup: CDR1 SNHLY, CDR2 FYNNEI. This CDR3 contains 15 residues. CDR3 sequence (DNA): TGTGCTAGAGGTCTAGCGGGCGCATTGGGGGAGACCCAGTACTTC. Its translation is CARGLAGALGETQYF.

This chain joins TRBV10-1 and TRBJ1-2; a weak D match, TRBD1 (6 bases). Trimming left V 8 bases short and J 4 bases short, with 17 bases between. This CDR3 region has 14 residues. Germline V lookup: CDR1 WNHNN, CDR2 SYGVQD (reference sequence). CDR3 region: CASYEEGVSYGYTF. Here the CDR3 DNA reads TGCGCCAGCTATGAAGAGGGGGTTAGCTATGGCTACACCTTC.

This chain joins TRBV5-2 and TRBJ1-2. TRBV5-2 is given as a pseudogene. The CDR3 consists of 19 residues. CDR3: CASSVDRPSGRWSNYGYTF. The DNA for the CDR3 is TGTGCCAGCAGCGTTGATCGTCCCTCAGGGAGGTGGTCTAACTATGGCTACACCTTC.

The V and J genes are TRBV9 and TRBJ1-5, with TRBD1 as a possible D gene (5 bases). This CDR3 has 19 amino acids. Looked up from germline, CDR1 is SGDLS and CDR2 is YYNGEE. V was pared by 1 base and J by 0 bases, with 20 bases between. The CDR3 DNA sequence: TGTGCCAGCAGCGTAAAGGACAAAGAAATACTCTATAGCAATCAGCCCCAGCATTTT. Encoded protein: CASSVKDKEILYSNQPQHF.

V is TRBV25-1 and J is TRBJ1-4, with unresolved D. The CDR3 is 15 residues long. Germline V lookup: CDR1 MGHDK, CDR2 SYGVNS. Trimming left V 8 bases short and J 8 bases short, with 21 bases between. DNA for the CDR3: TGTGCCAGCTCACCGGAAGAGGGTCGTAAAGAAAAACTGTTTTTT. It encodes CASSPEEGRKEKLFF.

This clonotype was seen repeatedly, ten times or more. The V and J genes are TRBV20-1 and TRBJ2-7, with D perhaps being TRBD1 or TRBD2 (5 bases each). The CDR3 loop spans 11 amino acids. Looked up from germline, CDR1 is DFQATT and CDR2 is SNEGSKA (reference sequence). The CDR3, as DNA: TGCGGGGGACGGAGCTCCTACGAGCAGTACTTC. Protein: CGGRSSYEQYF.

The chain carries TRBV20-1 and TRBJ2-7, with D possibly matching TRBD2 (6 bases). Germline V CDR1 and CDR2: DFQATT, SNEGSKA (reference sequence). This CDR3 is 12 amino acids long. V lost 6 bases and J 3 bases, leaving 12 bases between the germline ends. The CDR3 sequence: CSAPETSYEQYF. CDR3 sequence (DNA): TGCAGTGCGCCCGAGACTAGCTACGAGCAGTACTTC.

Notes on this clonotype: Relative to the germline gene, one junction end is altered; a read error may explain this. V and J are TRBV24-1 and TRBJ2-1; 8 bases map to TRBD2. This CDR3 has 16 residues. The germline V gene encodes CDR1 KGHDR and CDR2 SFDVKD. The CDR3: CATGDPSGSGYNEQFF. CDR3 bases: TGTGCCACCGGTGACCCGAGCGGGAGCGGGTACAATGAGCAGTTCTTC.

The chain joins TRBV29-1 to TRBJ1-4; D is possibly TRBD1 (5 bases). V was trimmed by 4 bases and J by 7 bases, leaving 13 bases between them. Germline CDR1 SQVTM, CDR2 ANQGSEA. The CDR3 is 13 amino acids. The chain's CDR3 is CSVGRDRGEKLFF. For the CDR3, the DNA is TGCAGCGTTGGGAGGGACCGGGGTGAAAAACTGTTTTTT. The full variable domain, rest sourced from reference TRBV29-1 and TRBJ1-4, is SAVISQKPSRDICQRGTSLTIQCQVDSQVTMMFWYRQQPGQSLTLIATANQGSEATYESGFVIDKFPISRPNLTFSTLTVSNMSPEDSSIYLCSVGRDRGEKLFFGSGTQLSVL.

The chain employs TRBV15 and TRBJ2-7, with 12 bases fitting TRBD1. The ends lost 3 bases at V and 5 bases at J; junction bases unmatched: 5. Germline CDR1 and CDR2: LNHNV and YYDKDF (reference sequence). This CDR3 has 15 residues. CDR3 amino acids: CATSSSGQGADEQYF. CDR3 DNA sequence: TGTGCCACCAGCAGCTCGGGACAGGGGGCTGACGAGCAGTACTTC.